The source of this TCR beta chain is a study of TET2 disruption in CD19-targeted CAR T cells. Turning to this clone: As yet, its antigen is unknown. Read sequence stops 3 residues before the CDR3 end, and the germline J gene provides the missing end.

The treatment: autologous CTL019 cells: CD19 CAR with 4-1BB and CD3 zeta domains. The starting T cells for CTL019 came from a peripheral blood leukapheresis. Per germline, CDR1 SGHNT and CDR2 YYREEE (reference sequence). This CDR3 contains 15 residues. Trimming cost V 2 bases and J 5 bases, with 16 bases left between them. The table came from immunoSEQ multiplex PCR; TCRdb's copy has only in-frame clones and leaves some out. This listing includes roughly 26,000 clones. The sample here was CD8- CAR+ T cells sorted from cultured blood T cells, taken for CD19 CAR T cell therapy. Indicated subset: CD8-negative CAR-positive T cells from the infusion product. This receptor was taken from a man between 65 and 85 years old with chronic lymphocytic leukemia. This chain joins TRBV5-4 and TRBJ1-2; D possibly corresponds to TRBD1 (6 bases). The sequenced part of the CDR3 DNA is TGTGCCAGCAGCTTAGGGGGAGGCGGGAAATATGGC. Protein: CASSLGGGGKYG. The entire CDR3 is CASSLGGGGKYGYTF.